There are a few counts of the clone carrying this T cell receptor (beta chain). This sample's TCRbeta library carried unique molecular identifier barcodes. MiXCR was run by TCRdb on the PCR reads, yielding one entry per CDR3 protein. The data hold about 980,000 distinct CDR3 sequences, with around 30% observed a single time. The sample is drawn from a study of T-cell reconstitution after alpha-beta-depleted transplantation in children. The germline gives CDR1 SGHVS, CDR2 FQNEAQ. Trimming removed 5 bases at V and 6 bases at J, with 8 bases between. This CDR3 comprises 12 residues. Sample: PBMCs, mostly from graft donor cells, taken 360 days after TCRalphabeta/CD19-depleted stem cell transplant. This receptor was taken from a boy in the first two years of life who had a stem cell transplant for SCID, so the T cells may come from the graft donor. The V gene is TRBV7-8, the J gene TRBJ2-1; D unresolved. The CDR3 is CASSPFSNEQFF. As DNA, the CDR3 is TGTGCCAGCAGCCCATTTTCCAATGAGCAGTTCTTC.